These 29 T cell receptor beta chains share one sample of origin, sequenced in a study of T cells in Graves' hyperthyroidism and ophthalmopathy. Authors of the study amplified TCR beta CDR3 regions from RNA transcripts. The HTBI primer set was used in a first-round RT-PCR of the TCR CDR3. Each CDR3 protein is one row after TCRdb ran MiXCR on the multiplex PCR reads. The data show 700,000 to 850,000 distinct CDR3 sequences, 30% to 40% seen once. What was sequenced was blood. Receptors were obtained from a middle-aged woman with Graves' hyperthyroidism.

This clonotype appeared a few times. CDR3 sequence: CASSQEGDWGEQYF. The CDR3 bases are TGTGCCAGCAGCCAAGAGGGGGACTGGGGCGAGCAGTACTTC. This chain uses TRBV7-2 with TRBJ2-7, with D perhaps being TRBD1 or TRBD2 (6 bases each). Germline CDR1 is SGHTA and CDR2 is FQGNSA. V lost 5 bases and J lost 6, with 17 bases in between. This CDR3 has 14 residues.

This clonotype was detected many times. The chain has TRBV24-1 and TRBJ1-1; 8 bases are shared with TRBD1. V was clipped by 12 bases and J by 4 bases; unmatched bases: 6. Per the germline V gene, CDR1 is KGHDR and CDR2 is SFDVKD. The CDR3 length is 12 residues. DNA of the CDR3: TGTGCCGCCTCGACAGGGGCCACTGAAGCTTTCTTT. It is translated as CAASTGATEAFF.

The V call is TRBV12-3 or TRBV12-4, the J call TRBJ2-2, with D perhaps given as TRBD1 or TRBD2 (5 bases each). Trimming cost V 4 bases and J 3 bases, with 18 bases left between them. The CDR3 contains 17 residues. The CDR3 DNA follows: TGTGCCAGCAGTTGGGGCCGCTCATGGGACGACACCGGGGAGCTGTTTTTT. It is translated as CASSWGRSWDDTGELFF.

This clonotype was seen at least ten times. The CDR3 sequence is CASSATTGYEQYF. CDR3 coding DNA: TGTGCCAGCAGCGCGACAACAGGCTACGAGCAGTACTTC. The gene calls are TRBV9 and TRBJ2-7, with D tentatively TRBD1 (5 bases). The ends were cut back, 3 bases at V and 3 bases at J, with 10 bases in the middle. Looked up from germline, CDR1 is SGDLS and CDR2 is YYNGEE. The CDR3 is 13 residues long.

The V gene is TRBV20-1, the J gene TRBJ2-2, with 8 positions matching TRBD2. Looked up from germline, CDR1 is DFQATT and CDR2 is SNEGSKA (reference sequence). The CDR3 loop spans 14 amino acids. J gave up 6 bases and V 6 bases, and 9 bases lay outside the gene matches. The CDR3 DNA follows: TGCAGTGCCACGGGGGGGGGCACTGCCGGGGAGCTGTTTTTT. Its protein product is CSATGGGTAGELFF.

The rearrangement joins TRBV20-1 to TRBJ2-5; 8 bases line up with TRBD1. The CDR3 has 15 amino acids. The junction had 14 bases not matched to a gene; V was cut back by 6 bases and J by 5 bases. Per germline, CDR1 DFQATT and CDR2 SNEGSKA (reference sequence). CDR3 coding DNA: TGCAGTGCGGGAGGTCCTGGCAGGGGGCTGGAGACCCAGTACTTC. Protein product: CSAGGPGRGLETQYF.

This clonotype was seen only a few times. The chain has TRBV6-4 and TRBJ2-2, with D possibly being TRBD1 or TRBD2 (5 bases each). In germline, CDR1 is MRHNA, CDR2 SNTAGT. Trimming removed 5 bases from V and 5 bases from J, with 15 bases in between. The CDR3 is made up of 15 amino acids. This chain's CDR3 is CASSYGNWGTGELFF. As DNA, the CDR3 is TGTGCCAGCAGTTACGGGAACTGGGGGACCGGGGAGCTGTTTTTT.

The gene calls are TRBV10-3 and TRBJ2-3; D gene unclear. Trimming took off 3 bases at V and 0 bases at J, with 4 bases between the two ends. Germline V gene sequence: CDR1 ENHRY, CDR2 SYGVKD. The CDR3 runs to 13 residues. The CDR3 protein is CAISDSSTDTQYF. As DNA, the CDR3 is TGTGCCATCAGTGATAGTAGCACAGATACGCAGTATTTT.

With respect to this clonotype: This clone may be a read error of a much larger clone one base away. The V gene is TRBV12-3 or TRBV12-4, the J gene TRBJ1-2, with TRBD1 identical over 10 bases. The CDR3 spans 13 residues. CDR3 in DNA: TGTGCCAACAGTCAGGGACAGGGGAGCGGCTACACCTTC. It yields the protein CANSQGQGSGYTF.

A word on this clonotype: This clone may be a read error of a much larger clone one base away. The V gene is TRBV5-1, the J gene TRBJ2-5; D is unresolved. Germline loops: CDR1 SGHRS, CDR2 YFSETQ. This CDR3 is built from 11 residues. Here the CDR3 DNA reads TGCGCCAGCAGCCTGCGGTCGACCCAGCACTTC. It specifies CASSLRSTQHF.

This clonotype was picked up a small number of times. The rearrangement links TRBV6-5 to TRBJ1-4; D is possibly TRBD1 (5 bases). V shed 5 bases and J shed 8 bases, with 18 bases lying between them. Germline V gene sequence: CDR1 MNHEY, CDR2 SVGAGI. CDR3 length: 15 amino acids. The CDR3 DNA reads as TGTGCCAGCAGTGAAGCGGGCGGGGCTAGGGAAAAACTGTTTTTT. Protein: CASSEAGGAREKLFF.

This clonotype showed up many times. The chain links TRBV9 to TRBJ1-2; no definite D call. Germline CDR1 and CDR2: SGDLS and YYNGEE. Trimming pared 0 bases from V and 6 bases from J, leaving 24 bases between. CDR3 length equals 18 residues. The CDR3 region has the DNA TGTGCCAGCAGCGTAGCTGGGCCTAATTGGGCGGGTGGTCATGGCTACACCTTC. Translated: CASSVAGPNWAGGHGYTF. The complete variable domain, with remaining parts taken from reference TRBV9 and TRBJ1-2, reads DSGVTQTPKHLITATGQRVTLRCSPRSGDLSVYWYQQSLDQGLQFLIQYYNGEERAKGNILERFSAQQFPDLHSELNLSSLELGDSALYFCASSVAGPNWAGGHGYTFGSGTRLTVV.

In its sample, this clonotype was seen many times. The gene calls are TRBV20-1 and TRBJ2-5, with D perhaps being TRBD1 or TRBD2 (5 bases each). The CDR3 runs 15 residues. CDR1 DFQATT and CDR2 SNEGSKA come from the germline V gene (reference sequence). V was shortened by 1 base and J by 4 bases, with 16 bases between the two germline ends. This chain's CDR3 is CSARVSEGWGETQYF. As DNA, the CDR3 is TGCAGTGCTAGAGTTTCTGAGGGGTGGGGAGAGACCCAGTACTTC.

The count of this clonotype is one. The chain recombines TRBV7-9 with TRBJ2-1; unclear D gene. Trimming cost V 5 bases and J 0 bases, with 11 bases left between them. The CDR3 loop spans 15 amino acids. CDR1 and CDR2 from the germline V gene are SEHNR and FQNEAQ (reference sequence). CDR3 in DNA: TGTGCCAGCAGCGTCGATGGCAGCTCCTACAATGAGCAGTTCTTC. Protein sequence: CASSVDGSSYNEQFF.

This clonotype was detected ten times or more. This chain joins TRBV9 and TRBJ2-2; D unclear. From germline, CDR1 is SGDLS and CDR2 YYNGEE. The CDR3 sequence is 15 residues long. V was clipped by 0 bases and J by 6 bases, with 12 bases between them. The CDR3 DNA follows: TGTGCCAGCAGCGTAGCTTTTGGTAACTCCGGGGAGCTGTTTTTT. Translated: CASSVAFGNSGELFF.

The V gene is TRBV13, the J gene TRBJ1-1; D unclear. Between the trimmed V and J ends, which lost 5 bases and 5 bases, there was a span of 15 bases. The germline V gene encodes CDR1 PRHDT and CDR2 FYEKMQ (reference sequence). This CDR3 spans 14 amino acids. CDR3: CASSPEGGETEAFF. Written as DNA, the CDR3 is TGTGCCAGCAGCCCGGAAGGTGGGGAAACTGAAGCTTTCTTT.

This clonotype was counted a few times. The rearrangement joins TRBV7-9 to TRBJ2-7, with TRBD1 identical over 8 bases. Germline CDR1 is SEHNR and CDR2 is FQNEAQ (reference sequence). CDR3 length: 15 amino acids. V gave up 5 bases and J gave up 7 bases; unmatched junction bases: 13. DNA for the CDR3: TGTGCCAGCAGCCAAGATCGGACAGGGTTTGAGGAGCAGTACTTC. Translating it yields CASSQDRTGFEEQYF.

A remark on this clonotype: A junction boundary mismatches the germline segment, possibly from a read error. The rearrangement uses TRBV24-1 and TRBJ1-3; D not resolved. CDR1 KGHDR and CDR2 SFDVKD come from the germline V gene. The CDR3 is 18 residues long. The CDR3 bases are TGTGCCAGCAGTTTTAGCTTTGGTGGCCTGATCACTGGAAACACCATATATTTT. Translating it yields CASSFSFGGLITGNTIYF.

In its sample, this clonotype was seen many times. The V call is TRBV2, the J call TRBJ1-5; 7 nucleotides align to TRBD1. With 1 base clipped from V and 4 bases from J, the junction kept 1 base outside the gene matches. The CDR3 runs to 14 residues. CDR1 and CDR2 (germline): SNHLY, FYNNEI. The CDR3 sequence: CASSEGDSNQPQHF. Written as DNA, the CDR3 is TGTGCCAGCAGTGAAGGGGACAGTAATCAGCCCCAGCATTTT.

The table lists this clonotype with many counts. The chain is built from TRBV5-1 and TRBJ2-2; 7 nucleotides align to TRBD2. CDR1 and CDR2 (germline): SGHRS, YFSETQ. The CDR3 totals 16 residues. The V and J ends lost 0 bases and 1 base, in that order; junction bases with no gene match: 3. CDR3 protein: CASSLERGLNTGELFF. The CDR3 region has the DNA TGCGCCAGCAGCTTGGAGCGGGGCCTGAACACCGGGGAGCTGTTTTTT.

This clonotype showed up many times. The chain recombines TRBV20-1 with TRBJ2-7, with D maybe TRBD2 (5 bases). Germline V gene data show CDR1 as DFQATT and CDR2 as SNEGSKA (reference sequence). The CDR3 is made up of 12 amino acids. V was pared by 4 bases and J by 4 bases, with 11 bases between. The CDR3 nucleotides are TGCAGTGCTAAGAGGGAAGGGTACGAGCAGTACTTC. Residues: CSAKREGYEQYF.

The V gene is TRBV7-2, the J gene TRBJ2-3, with TRBD1 as a possible D gene (6 bases). The ends were cut back, 1 base at V and 0 bases at J, with 17 bases in the middle. Looked up from germline, CDR1 is SGHTA and CDR2 is FQGNSA. The CDR3 is 18 residues long. The CDR3 DNA is TGTGCCAGCAGCTTAGGGGCAGGGGACCTTCCTAGCACAGATACGCAGTATTTT. Its protein product is CASSLGAGDLPSTDTQYF. Supplemented by reference TRBV7-2 and TRBJ2-3, the full variable domain reads GAGVSQSPSNKVTEKGKDVELRCDPISGHTALYWYRQSLGQGLEFLIYFQGNSAPDKSGLPSDRFSAERTGGSVSTLTIQRTQQEDSAVYLCASSLGAGDLPSTDTQYFGPGTRLTVL.

V is TRBV7-8 and J is TRBJ1-2; 9 bases align to TRBD1. J was trimmed by 6 bases and V by 0 bases; bases with no gene match: 2. This CDR3 comprises 14 residues. Germline CDR1 is SGHVS and CDR2 is FQNEAQ. The CDR3 loop is CASSLATGGNGYTF. CDR3 sequence (DNA): TGTGCCAGCAGCTTAGCTACAGGGGGCAATGGCTACACCTTC.

The chain recombines TRBV19 with TRBJ1-1, with D uncertain. Trimming pared 3 bases from V and 6 bases from J, leaving 5 bases between. The CDR3 covers 11 residues. Germline V gene sequence: CDR1 LNHDA, CDR2 SQIVND (reference sequence). CDR3 DNA sequence: TGTGCCAGTAGTATTAGGTCTGAAGCTTTCTTT. It specifies CASSIRSEAFF. The full variable domain, in which reference TRBV19 and TRBJ1-1 provide the parts outside the CDR3, is DGGITQSPKYLFRKEGQNVTLSCEQNLNHDAMYWYRQDPGQGLRLIYYSQIVNDFQKGDIAEGYSVSREKKESFPLTVTSAQKNPTAFYLCASSIRSEAFFGQGTRLTVV.

The chain carries TRBV20-1 and TRBJ2-3; D may be TRBD2 (5 bases). Looked up from germline, CDR1 is DFQATT and CDR2 is SNEGSKA (reference sequence). The ends were cut back, 7 bases at V and 3 bases at J, with 8 bases in the middle. This CDR3 region has 11 residues. CDR3 residues: CSGERTDTQYF. Here the CDR3 DNA reads TGCAGTGGTGAGCGGACAGATACGCAGTATTTT.

The V and J genes are TRBV6-1 and TRBJ2-2, with a possible D match to TRBD2 (5 bases). This CDR3 is built from 16 residues. Germline CDR1 and CDR2: MNHNS and SASEGT. V lost 5 bases to trimming and J lost 3 bases, with 16 bases between them. This chain's CDR3 is CASSPRALAYTGELFF. CDR3 nucleotides: TGTGCCAGCAGTCCTCGGGCCCTAGCCTACACCGGGGAGCTGTTTTTT.

Only one count was recorded for this clonotype. The CDR3 here is CASRPAEYEQYF. The CDR3 DNA follows: TGCGCCAGCAGGCCGGCAGAGTACGAGCAGTACTTC. V usage is TRBV10-1 and J usage is TRBJ2-7; D is uncertain. In germline, CDR1 is WNHNN, CDR2 SYGVQD (reference sequence). There are 12 residues in the CDR3. Trimming took off 6 bases at V and 4 bases at J, with 10 bases between the two ends.

This chain joins TRBV7-3 and TRBJ2-7, with D unclear. Trimming removed 0 bases from V and 9 bases from J, with 12 bases in between. This CDR3 is built from 13 residues. Per the germline V gene, CDR1 is SGHTA and CDR2 is FQGTGA. The CDR3 region has the DNA TGTGCCAGCAGCTTAACGAATATGCGCGGGCAGTACTTC. Its translation is CASSLTNMRGQYF.

This clonotype came up many times. The V call is TRBV10-3, the J call TRBJ2-7; D gene unclear. Germline lookup yields CDR1 ENHRY and CDR2 SYGVKD. V lost 0 bases and J 4 bases, leaving 7 bases between the germline ends. The CDR3 loop spans 13 amino acids. For the CDR3, the DNA is TGTGCCATCAGTGAGTCGAATACTTACGAGCAGTACTTC. It codes for CAISESNTYEQYF.